This T cell receptor (beta chain) is drawn from a study of vaccination and CD4 T cells after COVID-19. As to treatment: roughly 10-day PBMC culture with coronavirus spike peptide pools or control peptides (ViraFEST assay). As to this clonotype: The antigen is undetermined.

Researchers used the Oncomine TCR Beta short-read assay to sequence DNA from cultured CD4+ T cells. TCRdb reprocessed the PCR reads with MiXCR, giving one entry per CDR3 protein. The table includes approximately 17,000 distinct CDR3 sequences, less than 50% detected once. This CDR3 comprises 17 residues. V was pared by 4 bases and J by 8 bases, with 13 bases of the junction left unmatched. Germline CDR1 is SGHVS and CDR2 is FNYEAQ. The chain employs TRBV7-6 and TRBJ2-1, with 11 positions matching TRBD1. The sequence derives from a human donor who had recovered from COVID-19. The sequencing here drew on CD4+ T cells from blood, cultured in vitro, taken after SARS-CoV-2 vaccination. Written as DNA, the CDR3 is TGTGCCAGCAGCTCAGCGCCCTGGGACAGGGGGAGCCATGAGCAGTTCTTC. Amino acids: CASSSAPWDRGSHEQFF.